This T cell receptor (beta chain) is drawn from a study of CD8 T cells in ankylosing spondylitis (dated by TCRdb to the late 2010s). General notes on the study: T cell receptor beta repertoires were profiled in healthy donors and ankylosing spondylitis patients so that disease-linked TCR variants could be found. The full study cohort comprised some 27 ankylosing spondylitis patients and 85 to 120 healthy donors. Peripheral blood samples were taken, and synovial fluid was additionally collected from ankylosing spondylitis patients. General findings and caveats noted by the study authors: A TCR beta motif of eight highly homologous amino acid variants appeared characteristic of blood from ankylosing spondylitis patients. The disease-linked clones were reported as significantly enriched in matched synovial fluid samples from ankylosing spondylitis patients. A CD8+ phenotype was shown by the disease-linked clones, which were found at relatively low frequencies in peripheral blood. Some motif variants were previously reported in synovial fluid and blood of reactive arthritis patients, suggesting common disease-initiation mechanisms.

Sequencing instrument: Illumina HiSeq 2500. TCR beta libraries were prepared by quantitative 5'-RACE with molecular barcodes. The paper's processing steps were these. Disease-linked TCR variants were identified with a new computational method built on a probabilistic model of VDJ rearrangement. The public reads were reanalyzed by TCRdb: fastp trimming at Q25, MiXCR alignment, in-frame beta chains only. Rows are unified per CDR3 protein, each entry keeping the most common DNA and genes. None of the V and J calls come from the authors' own analysis; TCRdb made them. This sample has roughly 130,000 distinct CDR3 sequences in its table, and around 8.5% of those were observed once. Approximately 3.3% of the sample rests with the top ten. The CDR3 contains 13 residues, cysteine and phenylalanine counted. The read is trimmed to its CDR3 DNA, 39 bases read in frame from base 1. The junction shows trimming of 6 bases on V and 3 bases on J, and the gene matches do not reach 2 bases of it.

This clonotype turned up a few times. The target of this receptor is not known. Base-call qualities are not available, and no considerably larger clone is one nucleotide away. Sample: blood, either unsorted or a sorted T cell fraction (not recorded which). The rearranged chain carries TRBV12-3 or TRBV12-4 and TRBJ1-5, and 7 junction bases match TRBD1. The sequence came from a male donor with ankylosing spondylitis or in good health (not recorded which). The DNA sequence is given as TGTGCCAGCAGCGGGACAGTCAATCAGCCCCAGCATTTT. Translated, it reads CASSGTVNQPQHF.